Reported below is one T cell receptor beta chain. This clone was counted only a few times. Its cognate antigen has yet to be identified. No much larger clonotype is one base removed from it; base qualities were not supplied. V has 2 bases trimmed and J has 4 bases trimmed; junction bases matching no gene number 5. The CDR3, from cysteine to phenylalanine, totals 15 residues. The DNA shown is the 45-base CDR3, in frame from base 1. The germline V gene provides CDR1 SGHTA and CDR2 FQGNSA. The entry originates in a study of cytomegalovirus exposure and HLA in healthy donors (TCRdb year 2017). Background for the entire study: An earlier analysis of 550 to 700 of the donors reported 250 to 300 Gb of sequence data and 120 million or so unique TCR beta sequences from roughly 200 million T cells. Roughly 300 gigabases of sequencing data and 70 million to 95 million unique TCR sequences made up an early release that covered approximately 620 HLA-typed donors. Of the roughly 420 genotyped donors, less than 90% were placed in the genetic ancestry cluster associated with self-reported Caucasian donors. The aim of the study was to test whether cataloging public T cell receptors could identify signatures of past pathogen exposure. Using immunosequencing, the study profiled T cell repertoires from around 670 subjects and related those repertoires to cytomegalovirus serostatus. In addition to the first cohort of hundreds of subjects, a separate validation cohort of under 150 different subjects was used. To predict cytomegalovirus infection status, the study brought together high-throughput TCR immunosequencing, statistical association of individual TCRs with disease status, and machine learning. A later analysis re-analyzed previously published TCR beta repertoires from 600 to 850 donors and added high-resolution HLA genotyping to study TCR occurrence patterns. Rather than drawing on any new phenotypic data, the later analysis identified candidate immune exposures from TCR beta sequences and the way those sequences occurred across donors. An earlier analysis of 587 of the donors applied high-throughput TCR beta sequencing to assess whether each TCR beta V gene segment acted as functional or pseudogenic. Donor age, sex, ethnicity and CMV serostatus were collected together with the repertoire data. Genome-wide SNP genotypes for about three fifths of the roughly 670 donors were used in a later genetic analysis, which treated that subset as a discovery cohort. Every repertoire in the discovery cohort had been generated on one and the same sequencing platform. Both class I and class II loci were covered by HLA typing, at four-digit resolution. The number of donors typed differed by locus, with about 629-630 for A, B, C, DRB1 and DQB1, around 500 for DQA1, 600 to 610 for DPA1, and approximately 470 for DPB1. Roughly five DR-DQ haplotypes were handled as single units for association and clustering, since linkage in the cohort was strong. Across some 400 genotyped donors of the cohort, an average of roughly 230,000 unique TCR beta nucleotide sequences per donor were sequenced, and roughly 18% of those sequences were non-productive. The full study reports these points: This cohort had only TCR beta chains sequenced, and the lack of alpha or paired-chain data limited which features could be detected. Because HLA typing was unavailable for some donors at each locus, only the typed subset was used in association tests. At a false discovery rate of 0.05, a later analysis linked 16,000 or so TCR beta sequences to specific HLA alleles. A later genetic analysis reported fewer N-insertions in productive TCRs among donors in an Asian-associated ancestry cluster than the roughly 620-donor mean. The presence/absence analyses assumed that sequencing depth was roughly uniform across donors, and that assumption may not be true. A further reported finding was that TCR beta sequences accurately predicted the HLA-A and HLA-B alleles for most subjects in the first cohort. V-gene and J-gene trimming of TCR beta chains was associated with a missense DCLRE1C variant in a later genetic analysis, and the association was replicated in an independent cohort. In both the original and validation cohorts, the classifier was reported to diagnose cytomegalovirus status with high specificity and sensitivity. Because the 87-base-pair reads could not distinguish some IMGT-functional V segments, including TRBV6-2 and TRBV6-3, those segments were excluded. When HLA alleles, especially DR and DQ, strongly co-occurred, attributing TCR associations to individual alleles was difficult. A cluster of highly shared sequence variants was judged likely to be a technical artifact of the sequencing pipeline. Linkage disequilibrium might explain the correlated functional status among segregating V segments, but an unknown experimental factor could not be ruled out. Three of the identified cytomegalovirus-associated TCR beta chains were confirmed in vitro to be specific for cytomegalovirus antigens. According to the authors, the approach could potentially be generalized to other disease states and immunological phenotypes. Most CMV-associated TCR beta chains appeared to be HLA-restricted in a later analysis, and the HLA associations seemed to be driven largely by CMV exposure. CMV serostatus was the only immune exposure information available for the cohort. According to a later analysis, parvovirus B19, influenza, CMV and Epstein-Barr virus appeared linked to several top co-occurrence clusters. Because counts were too low, under 20 rarely observed V segments, including chromosome 9 orphons, were left out of the earlier analysis of some 640 of the donors. In a later analysis, HLA-associated TCR beta chains showed more clonal expansion and lower generation probabilities than non-associated chains that were equally common. The study listed 150 to 200 TCR beta chains as associated with cytomegalovirus. In an earlier analysis of more than 500 of the donors, most TCR beta V segments appeared in productive rearrangements about 90% or about 30% of the time, broadly matching IMGT annotations. Most TCR sequences were seen in very few donors, while some public TCRs were found in many individuals. In a later analysis, the rate of TCR association differed among HLA loci, with DRB1 alleles having the most associated TCRs and HLA-C alleles having the fewest.

In total, approximately 610 healthy bone marrow donors made up the cohort. At the time of sampling, all cohort members were nominally healthy, though unrecorded immune exposures were likely present. The donor tested CMV seronegative and was one of the 352 seronegative cohort members. Each donor provided a peripheral blood sample, and peripheral blood mononuclear cells were used for TCR beta sequencing. Genomic DNA extraction from the blood cell samples was performed with the Qiagen DNeasy Blood Extraction Kit. Library method: the immunoSEQ multiplex PCR assay. For the multiplex PCR, a mixture combining 60 forward primers for TCR Vbeta segments and 13 reverse primers for TCR Jbeta segments was used. The CDR3 region of rearranged TCR beta genes was amplified from genomic DNA by a multiplex PCR assay. On the Illumina HiSeq System, the amplified TCR beta libraries were sequenced as 87-base-pair reads. The authors processed their data as follows. A later analysis tallied roughly 80 million unique TCR beta chains across the 700 or so repertoires, and around 10 million of those chains were shared by two or more donors. A nearest-neighbor algorithm error-corrected the raw reads and collapsed the reads into unique sequences, merging closely related sequences to remove PCR and sequencing errors. CDR3 sequences were aligned to IMGT reference sequences to assign V, D and J gene segments. For a sequence to be retained, a match of at least six nucleotides was required to both a V gene segment and a J gene segment. A rearrangement counted as productive if the CDR3 had no stop codons and remained in frame with V and J, and every other rearrangement counted as non-productive. CDR3 was defined by IMGT convention, running from the second conserved V-encoded cysteine to the conserved J-encoded phenylalanine. In an earlier analysis of approximately 590 of the donors, sequences lacking an unambiguous match to a single V gene segment were excluded. In an earlier analysis of a few hundred of the donors, V segments were called functional above 56.7% productive rearrangements and were called segregating when the between-donor standard deviation exceeded 5%. To diagnose cytomegalovirus status from the catalog of TCR beta chain sequences, a statistical classification framework was built. V and J gene assignment, in a later analysis, came from comparing TCR nucleotide sequences with IMGT/GENE-DB human TR gene sequences. A later analysis assigned CDR3 sequences and most-parsimonious VDJ recombination scenarios with the TCRdist pipeline. A later analysis defined each TCR beta chain by its CDR3 amino acid sequence plus V-gene family, and excluded reads lacking a unique V-gene family. A later analysis removed 592 highly shared, low-generation-probability nucleotide sequences to deal with suspected cross-contamination and a sequencing artifact. A later analysis calculated a clonal expansion index for each public chain from normalized within-repertoire ranks of inferred template counts. In a later analysis, generation probabilities were computed with a VDJ recombination model fitted to out-of-frame rearrangements, and the resulting probabilities were checked against IGoR. In a later analysis, hypergeometric tests were used to score TCR-TCR, TCR-HLA and TCR-CMV co-occurrence, with a repertoire-size bias correction applied to TCR pairs. A later analysis estimated false discovery rates by permuting HLA or CMV assignments 20 times. In a later analysis, co-occurring TCRs were grouped using DBSCAN, and TCRdist sequence similarity was added for clustering within HLA-allele-positive subsets. For co-occurrence clustering, repertoires with fewer than 30,000 or more than 120,000 public chains were excluded, along with five repertoires with anomalous nucleotide sharing. Not all clones reach the TCRdb copy of this immuneACCESS table, which keeps in-frame sequences only. Checked studies attribute under half of the gap to unresolved V genes and leave the rest unexplained. V, J and clone size were drawn from that table, and D and trimming were deduced from the DNA. The sample table lists some 150,000 clones, 85% to 90% of them with a count of one. Clones ranked in the top ten supply around 5.2% of the sample.

The chain joins TRBV7-2 to TRBJ1-1, and 9 junction bases match TRBD1. Sequencing was performed on PBMCs. This clonotype was sampled from a woman in her 30s in good health and CMV-seronegative. The DNA sequence is given as TGTGCCAGCAGCTTACAGGTACAGGGGGCCACTGAAGCTTTCTTT. This sequence encodes CASSLQVQGATEAFF.